The subject of this entry is one T cell receptor (beta chain). The antigen is undetermined. This sample stems from a study of graft-versus-host responses after intestinal transplantation. Broader study findings: GvH clones surfaced in recipient marrow, some emerging earlier in ileum or blood.

Germline V gives CDR1 MDHEN, CDR2 SYDVKM. The CDR3 is 16 residues long. After removal of 5 bases from V and 6 bases from J, the junction contained 10 bases not matched to a gene. Data came from immunoSEQ multiplex PCR; TCRdb stores just in-frame clones and leaves some out. The sample records about 96,000 clones, more than 85% being singletons. The gene calls are TRBV28 and TRBJ1-5; 10 bases fit TRBD1. This clonotype was sampled from a human donor who received an intestinal transplant. The sample consisted of unstimulated CD4+ T cells sorted from spleen or lymph node cells, taken before intestinal transplant. This chain's CDR3 is CASSKVDRGYTQPQHF. In DNA form, the CDR3 reads TGTGCCAGCAGTAAGGTGGACAGGGGGTATACTCAGCCCCAGCATTTT.